The present entry profiles one T cell receptor (beta chain) with its context. Germline V gene lookup returns CDR1 MGHRA and CDR2 YSYEKL. The CDR3 has 17 amino acids. Trimming pared 3 bases from V and 1 base from J, leaving 16 bases between. Recipients received nonmyeloablative bone marrow transplants from related graft donors, with transient mixed chimerism. The data stem from a study of Tregs in tolerant kidney transplant recipients. Only in-frame clones appear in the TCRdb table, and some are missing; sequencing was by immunoSEQ multiplex PCR. The sample includes about 50,000 clones, over 85% of them seen just once.

The source is a human patient who received a combined kidney and bone marrow transplant. Some T cells may originate from the graft donor. This chain connects TRBV4-1 to TRBJ2-1; D might be TRBD2 (6 bases). The sequencing here drew on CD8+ T cells from blood (PBMCs), taken 12 months after the transplant. CDR3 loop: CASSHLLGDWSYNEQFF. For the CDR3, the DNA is TGCGCCAGCAGCCACCTCTTGGGGGACTGGTCCTACAATGAGCAGTTCTTC.